This entry features one TCR beta chain sequence. Clones were sequenced by immunoSEQ multiplex PCR, and TCRdb holds only the in-frame ones, with some missing. The sample has some 200,000 clones; roughly 85% are singletons. The CDR3 length is 13 residues. The germline V gene has CDR1 MDHEN and CDR2 SYDVKM. With V trimmed by 5 bases and J by 8 bases, 6 bases remained unmatched. The data belong to a study of blood T cell repertoires in COVID-19. Sequencing used peripheral blood. The TCR originated in a man aged 55 to 69 with active or convalescent COVID-19. This chain joins TRBV28 and TRBJ1-2, with 9 bases identical to TRBD1. CDR3 nucleotide sequence: TGTGCCAGCAGTCTACAGGGGGCTGGGGGCTACACCTTC. It specifies CASSLQGAGGYTF.